A single sample is the source of the 10 T cell receptor beta chains below, sequenced in a study of human T cells and chemical hapten exposure. Described time point: pre-sensitization, week 0. Treatment reported: therapeutic diphenylcyclopropenone sensitization with weekly scalp DPC. TCRdb itself ran the RACE reads through MiXCR, one entry per CDR3 protein. The repertoire holds more than 250,000 distinct CDR3 sequences, with around 7.7% as singletons. The specimen comprised whole blood, sampled in connection with sensitization to the hapten diphenylcyclopropenone (DPC). Receptors originate from a man in his late teens or twenties with alopecia areata. Some clones in this sample may be carry-over from other donors' samples.

The genes are TRBV10-3 and TRBJ1-2; 9 nucleotides line up with TRBD1. Germline V gene data show CDR1 as ENHRY and CDR2 as SYGVKD. Trimming cost V 3 bases and J 2 bases; bases outside gene matches: 7. There are 16 residues in the CDR3. This chain's CDR3 is CAISDPYRGRNYGYTF. CDR3 DNA: TGTGCCATCAGTGACCCTTACAGGGGGCGGAACTATGGCTACACCTTC.

CDR3 DNA: TGTGCCAGCAGCCAGACCTCGACGGCTGCACAAGAGACCCAGTACTTC. It codes for CASSQTSTAAQETQYF. The chain carries TRBV3-1 and TRBJ2-5; D call uncertain. From germline, CDR1 is LGHDT and CDR2 YNNKEL (reference sequence). Trimming shortened V by 3 bases and J by 2 bases, and 16 bases separated the two germline ends. The CDR3 has 16 amino acids.

The chain is built from TRBV10-3 and TRBJ1-2, with 10 bases fitting TRBD1. With 4 bases clipped from V and 6 bases from J, the junction kept 8 bases outside the gene matches. Germline CDR1 and CDR2: ENHRY and SYGVKD. The CDR3 is made up of 15 amino acids. CDR3 DNA sequence: TGTGCCATCAGTGGCCGGGACAGGGGAGTTCATGGCTACACCTTC. Protein product: CAISGRDRGVHGYTF.

This clonotype was seen a few times. The J gene is TRBJ1-1, the V gene TRBV10-3; no reliable D call. Germline lookup yields CDR1 ENHRY and CDR2 SYGVKD. V was trimmed by 10 bases and J by 4 bases, leaving 16 bases between them. The CDR3 length is 13 residues. In nucleotides, the CDR3 is TGTGCCACGGGGTTGGGGAGGTCCACTGAAGCTTTCTTT. The encoded protein is CATGLGRSTEAFF.

The table lists this clonotype with many counts. The chain recombines TRBV28 with TRBJ2-1; no clear D. The CDR3 is 16 amino acids. Germline lookup yields CDR1 MDHEN and CDR2 SYDVKM. Between the trimmed V and J ends, which lost 5 bases and 1 base, there was a span of 15 bases. The CDR3 protein is CASSPPWGSSYNEQFF. The CDR3 DNA is TGTGCCAGCAGTCCCCCTTGGGGTAGTTCCTACAATGAGCAGTTCTTC.

This clonotype was observed at least ten times. The chain carries TRBV29-1 and TRBJ2-6; D may be TRBD1 (5 bases). There are 16 residues in the CDR3. Germline CDR1 SQVTM, CDR2 ANQGSEA. Between the trimmed V and J ends, which lost 8 bases and 0 bases, there was a span of 17 bases. Written as DNA, the CDR3 is TGCAGCATCTGGACCCAGGGTAACTCTGGGGCCAACGTCCTGACTTTC. Its translation: CSIWTQGNSGANVLTF.

This sequence joins TRBV6-2 or TRBV6-3 and TRBJ2-2; D is unclear. The CDR3 loop spans 18 amino acids. V was pared by 7 bases and J by 0 bases, with 21 bases between. The germline V gene encodes CDR1 MNHEY and CDR2 SVGEGT. Here the CDR3 DNA reads TGTGCCAGCAAAAAAGCAGGAGTACTCCTCGCGAACACCGGGGAGCTGTTTTTT. Its translation is CASKKAGVLLANTGELFF.

A few counts support this clonotype. The V and J genes are TRBV5-1 and TRBJ1-1; D gene uncertain. Per the germline V gene, CDR1 is SGHRS and CDR2 is YFSETQ. The ends were cut back, 4 bases at V and 0 bases at J, with 7 bases in the middle. There are 13 residues in the CDR3. The CDR3 nucleotides read TGCGCCAGCAGCCCCAAAATGAACACTGAAGCTTTCTTT. Its protein is CASSPKMNTEAFF.

The DNA for the CDR3 is TGTGCCAGCAGTTCCAGGCCCGACAGGGGCTGGACCTTC. Protein product: CASSSRPDRGWTF. The chain carries TRBV12-3 or TRBV12-4 and TRBJ1-2, with 8 bases fitting TRBD1. J lost 14 bases, V lost 4 bases, and 12 bases had no gene match. CDR3 length: 13 amino acids.

This clonotype was counted only a few times. The V call is TRBV6-5, the J call TRBJ1-2; the D gene is possibly TRBD1 (6 bases). Germline loops: CDR1 MNHEY, CDR2 SVGAGI. The CDR3 loop spans 15 amino acids. The V end lost 4 bases, the J end lost 2 bases, and 14 bases lay between the germline ends. CDR3 sequence: CASSSTGSTNYGYTF. CDR3 coding DNA: TGTGCCAGCAGTTCTACAGGGTCAACAAACTATGGCTACACCTTC.